The 20 T cell receptor beta chains below were found in one sample sequenced in a study of blood T cell repertoires in COVID-19. TCRdb's table, derived via immunoSEQ multiplex PCR, lists solely in-frame clones and lacks some. The sample contains roughly 41,000 clones, around 87% of which appear only once. Sequencing used peripheral blood. Every receptor here comes from a human donor in a cohort sampled during active COVID-19.

V usage is TRBV9 and J usage is TRBJ2-3; 9 nucleotides align to TRBD1. The trim removed 4 bases at V and 4 bases at J, leaving 10 bases unmatched. CDR1 and CDR2 (germline): SGDLS, YYNGEE. The CDR3 has 16 amino acids. CDR3 loop: CASSTTGQGVSDTQYF. The CDR3 nucleotides read TGTGCCAGCAGCACCACGGGACAGGGTGTATCAGATACGCAGTATTTT.

This chain connects TRBV18 to TRBJ2-5; possible D gene TRBD2, 5 bases. Germline V gives CDR1 KGHSH, CDR2 LQKENI. Trimming took off 5 bases at V and 4 bases at J, with 14 bases between the two ends. The CDR3 runs to 14 residues. The CDR3 sequence is CASSSGGGLETQYF. CDR3 sequence (DNA): TGTGCCAGCTCATCGGGCGGAGGCCTAGAGACCCAGTACTTC.

The chain has TRBV4-2 and TRBJ1-1; D remains ambiguous. Germline CDR1 LGHNA, CDR2 YNFKEQ. The CDR3 has 13 amino acids. Trimming stripped 4 bases from V and 3 bases from J, with 9 bases between. CDR3 in amino acids: CASSRTRDTEAFF. CDR3 nucleotides: TGTGCCAGCAGCCGGACTAGGGACACTGAAGCTTTCTTT.

This chain joins TRBV7-8 and TRBJ2-7; the match to TRBD1 covers 8 bases. Germline V gene sequence: CDR1 SGHVS, CDR2 FQNEAQ. The CDR3 runs 14 residues. V lost 0 bases, J lost 2 bases, and 0 bases stayed unmatched. CDR3 loop: CASSLADRAYEQYF. CDR3 DNA sequence: TGTGCCAGCAGCTTAGCGGACAGGGCCTACGAGCAGTACTTC.

V gene TRBV10-2 combines with J gene TRBJ2-2; a possible D gene is TRBD1 (6 bases). CDR1 is WSHSY, CDR2 SAAADI, per germline. V was trimmed by 7 bases and J by 3 bases, leaving 12 bases between them. The CDR3 is 14 amino acids. In DNA form, the CDR3 reads TGCGCCAGCATGGGGGCCCCGGACACCGGGGAGCTGTTTTTT. Amino acid sequence: CASMGAPDTGELFF.

The chain uses TRBV3-1 (or the pseudogene TRBV3-2) and TRBJ1-6; TRBD1 matches 7 bases. The CDR3 has 15 residues. Germline assignment: CDR1 LGHDT and CDR2 YNNKEL (reference sequence). Trimming cost V 0 bases and J 7 bases; bases outside gene matches: 3. Here the CDR3 reads CASSQDRGLNSPLHF. CDR3 DNA: TGTGCCAGCAGCCAAGACAGGGGGTTGAATTCACCCCTCCACTTT.

This chain connects TRBV7-2 to TRBJ2-5; 12 nucleotides agree with TRBD2. V was pared by 4 bases and J by 4 bases, with 4 bases of the junction left unmatched. CDR3 size: 15 residues. Germline V gives CDR1 SGHTA, CDR2 FQGNSA. CDR3 sequence (DNA): TGTGCCAGCAGCTCTAGCGGGGGGGCGTTAGAGACCCAGTACTTC. Amino acids: CASSSSGGALETQYF.

This chain joins TRBV6-1 and TRBJ1-5; D gene unclear. From germline, CDR1 is MNHNS and CDR2 SASEGT. Trimming took off 3 bases at V and 16 bases at J, with 13 bases between the two ends. The CDR3 totals 11 residues. The CDR3 sequence is CASSEGPRNHF. Written as DNA, the CDR3 is TGTGCCAGCAGTGAGGGCCCCCGCAACCATTTT.

The chain carries TRBV30 and TRBJ1-6; 9 nucleotides align to TRBD1. The CDR3 is 14 amino acids. The V gene end was trimmed by 5 bases and the J gene end by 10 bases; junction bases not matched to a gene: 9. CDR1 and CDR2 from the germline V gene are GTSNPN and SVGIG (reference sequence). CDR3 DNA sequence: TGTGCCTGGGGTCAGGACAGGGGATACTCACCCCTCCACTTT. This sequence encodes CAWGQDRGYSPLHF.

The V call is TRBV24-1, the J call TRBJ1-2; D is unclear. Deletions cut 4 bases from V and 7 bases from J, with 12 bases between. This CDR3 is 13 amino acids long. Germline V CDR1 and CDR2: KGHDR, SFDVKD. The CDR3 DNA is TGTGCCACCAGTGAGCCCGGCGGATTTGGCTACACCTTC. Amino acids: CATSEPGGFGYTF.

In its sample, this clone was seen once. This chain links TRBV6-6 with TRBJ2-1; TRBD1 agrees at 8 bases. Germline lookup yields CDR1 MNHNY and CDR2 SVGAGI (reference sequence). J gave up 5 bases and V 5 bases, and 17 bases lay outside the gene matches. This CDR3 is built from 18 residues. The CDR3 loop is CASSLTTGTGFGNNEQFF. DNA for the CDR3: TGTGCCAGCAGTCTGACTACTGGGACAGGTTTTGGAAACAATGAGCAGTTCTTC.

The CDR3, as DNA: TGTGCCAGTAGGCCCTCCACAGGGAATAATTCACCCCTCCACTTT. This gives the protein CASRPSTGNNSPLHF. The gene calls are TRBV19 and TRBJ1-6; possibly TRBD1 for D (6 bases). V was shortened by 6 bases and J by 5 bases, with 14 bases between the two germline ends. The CDR3 runs 15 residues. CDR1 and CDR2 (germline): LNHDA, SQIVND (reference sequence).

The V call is TRBV28, the J call TRBJ2-7, with 9 bases aligning to TRBD1. CDR3 length: 16 residues. Trimming removed 5 bases from V and 4 bases from J; junction bases left unmatched: 12. Germline CDR1 is MDHEN and CDR2 is SYDVKM. The CDR3 reads CASSTRTGDSPYEQYF. The CDR3 DNA reads TGTGCCAGCAGTACCCGGACAGGGGACTCCCCATACGAGCAGTACTTC.

This chain uses TRBV7-3 with TRBJ1-6, with 11 bases identical to TRBD1. This CDR3 is 15 amino acids long. Germline trimming cut 5 bases from V and 16 bases from J; bases unmatched to any gene: 13. Germline V lookup: CDR1 SGHTA, CDR2 FQGTGA. The CDR3 protein is CASSLTPGQGGRLHF. The CDR3 DNA sequence: TGTGCCAGCAGCCTGACCCCGGGACAGGGGGGCCGTCTCCACTTT. The variable domain in full, with the rest retrieved from reference TRBV7-3 and TRBJ1-6, is GAGVSQTPSNKVTEKGKYVELRCDPISGHTALYWYRQSLGQGPEFLIYFQGTGAADDSGLPNDRFFAVRPEGSVSTLKIQRTERGDSAVYLCASSLTPGQGGRLHFGNGTRLTVT.

This clone has only one observation. The chain has TRBV2 and TRBJ1-3; no definite D call. V was trimmed by 10 bases and J by 8 bases, leaving 12 bases between them. Germline CDR1 SNHLY, CDR2 FYNNEI. This CDR3 has 11 amino acids. CDR3 amino acids: CANHDRDTIYF. CDR3 DNA sequence: TGTGCCAACCATGACCGGGACACCATATATTTT.

The chain joins TRBV28 to TRBJ2-2, with TRBD1 matching over 7 bases. CDR1 MDHEN and CDR2 SYDVKM come from the germline V gene. The V gene end was trimmed by 5 bases and the J gene end by 4 bases; junction bases not matched to a gene: 4. The CDR3 has 14 amino acids. CDR3 bases: TGTGCCAGCAGTGGGGACAGACGCACCGGGGAGCTGTTTTTT. This encodes CASSGDRRTGELFF. The complete variable domain, with remaining parts taken from reference TRBV28 and TRBJ2-2, reads DVKVTQSSRYLVKRTGEKVFLECVQDMDHENMFWYRQDPGLGLRLIYFSYDVKMKEKGDIPEGYSVSREKKERFSLILESASTNQTSMYLCASSGDRRTGELFFGEGSRLTVL.

The chain uses TRBV19 and TRBJ1-3, with D maybe TRBD1 (5 bases). The CDR3 has 16 amino acids. The germline V and J ends were trimmed by 3 bases and 0 bases, with 12 bases remaining between them. Germline V gene sequence: CDR1 LNHDA, CDR2 SQIVND (reference sequence). The CDR3 DNA reads TGTGCCAGTAGTATTAACAGGCCCCGCTCTGGAAACACCATATATTTT. This translates into CASSINRPRSGNTIYF.

This clone was detected a few times. J is TRBJ2-7 and V is TRBV5-4; 11 bases are shared with TRBD2. The germline gives CDR1 SGHNT, CDR2 YYREEE (reference sequence). The CDR3 consists of 14 residues. V shed 2 bases and J 5 bases; nucleotides not matched to a gene: 3. The CDR3 reads CASSFSGRAHEQYF. The CDR3, as DNA: TGTGCCAGCAGCTTTAGCGGGAGGGCCCACGAGCAGTACTTC.

This clone was seen just once. The chain links TRBV13 to TRBJ2-1; TRBD2 might be the D (7 bases). V was trimmed by 4 bases and J by 2 bases, leaving 15 bases between them. Germline CDR1 is PRHDT and CDR2 is FYEKMQ (reference sequence). The CDR3 totals 16 residues. The CDR3 spells CASSYPGEGTYNEQFF. DNA of the CDR3: TGTGCCAGCAGCTACCCAGGGGAGGGAACCTACAATGAGCAGTTCTTC.

The V and J genes are TRBV4-2 and TRBJ1-1; TRBD1 might be the D (5 bases). The CDR3 totals 13 residues. The V end was cut by 0 bases, the J end by 10 bases, with 12 bases between. Germline V gene sequence: CDR1 LGHNA, CDR2 YNFKEQ. As DNA, the CDR3 is TGTGCCAGCAGCCAAGACCGGCAGGGTGGAGCTTTCTTT. Translating gives CASSQDRQGGAFF.